Below are 16 T cell receptor beta chains sequenced from a single sample in a study of beta chain features in type 1 diabetes. Since all of the isolated RNA was reverse transcribed, expressed TCRB transcripts were what got sequenced. Here immunoSEQ multiplex PCR was the method, and the copy in TCRdb shows in-frame clones only, minus some. The table includes roughly 230,000 clones, roughly 9.6% detected once. Source material: naive CD4+ T cells from blood. Source of these receptors: a woman in her late teens or twenties in good health.

This rearrangement joins TRBV5-1 to TRBJ2-1; 8 positions agree with TRBD2. Trimming took 3 bases from V and 5 from J; bases not matched to a gene: 7. Germline lookup yields CDR1 SGHRS and CDR2 YFSETQ. This CDR3 is 15 amino acids long. Here the CDR3 reads CASSWISGTNNEQFF. Written as DNA, the CDR3 is TGCGCCAGCAGCTGGATTAGCGGGACCAACAATGAGCAGTTCTTC.

This clone has a handful of counts. This chain joins TRBV6-5 and TRBJ2-7, with D possibly matching TRBD2 (6 bases). The V and J ends lost 0 bases and 1 base respectively, with 7 bases between them. This CDR3 is built from 14 residues. Germline assignment: CDR1 MNHEY and CDR2 SVGAGI. CDR3: CASSYSLASYEQYF. Written as DNA, the CDR3 is TGTGCCAGCAGTTACTCCCTAGCGTCCTACGAGCAGTACTTC.

V usage is TRBV5-5 and J usage is TRBJ2-1, with TRBD2 matching over 8 bases. CDR3 length: 16 residues. J lost 4 bases, V lost 0 bases, and 6 bases had no gene match. CDR1 is SGHKS, CDR2 YYEKEE, per germline (reference sequence). CDR3 protein: CASSLDVLAGYNEQFF. The CDR3 DNA reads as TGTGCCAGCAGCTTGGATGTCCTAGCGGGTTACAATGAGCAGTTCTTC.

The chain uses TRBV2 and TRBJ2-5; 11 bases agree with TRBD2. With 4 bases clipped from V and 5 bases from J, the junction kept 6 bases outside the gene matches. Looked up from germline, CDR1 is SNHLY and CDR2 is FYNNEI. This CDR3 is 15 amino acids long. The CDR3 protein is CASSVLAGVGETQYF. The CDR3 DNA sequence: TGTGCCAGCAGTGTACTAGCGGGAGTAGGGGAGACCCAGTACTTC.

This clone occurred a few times. The rearrangement links TRBV30 to TRBJ2-7, with a tentative D call TRBD1 (5 bases). Germline V gene lookup returns CDR1 GTSNPN and CDR2 SVGIG (reference sequence). The CDR3 runs 13 residues. V lost 6 bases, J lost 3 bases, and 15 bases lay in between. This CDR3 is CACTTVNYYEQYF. CDR3 coding DNA: TGTGCCTGCACGACAGTTAACTACTACGAGCAGTACTTC. Filled out from reference TRBV30 and TRBJ2-7, the complete variable domain reads SQTIHQWPATLVQPVGSPLSLECTVEGTSNPNLYWYRQAAGRGLQLLFYSVGIGQISSEVPQNLSASRPQDRQFILSSKKLLLSDSGFYLCACTTVNYYEQYFGPGTRLTVT.

The chain joins TRBV7-9 to TRBJ1-1; D is possibly TRBD1 (6 bases). Between the trimmed V and J ends, which lost 1 base and 4 bases, there was a span of 13 bases. Germline V CDR1 and CDR2: SEHNR, FQNEAQ (reference sequence). The CDR3 length is 15 residues. CDR3 residues: CASSLVGPGATEAFF. Written as DNA, the CDR3 is TGTGCCAGCAGCTTAGTCGGGCCAGGGGCCACTGAAGCTTTCTTT.

The V call is TRBV11-2, the J call TRBJ1-2; 9 nucleotides align to TRBD1. The CDR3 extends over 14 amino acids. The V segment lost 0 bases and the J segment 7 bases; nucleotides outside the gene matches: 3. Looked up from germline, CDR1 is SGHAT and CDR2 is FQNNGV. The CDR3 reads CASSLDQGQGGYTF. CDR3 DNA: TGTGCCAGCAGCTTAGATCAGGGACAGGGTGGCTACACCTTC. Using reference TRBV11-2 and TRBJ1-2 for the parts outside the CDR3, the full variable domain is EAGVAQSPRYKIIEKRQSVAFWCNPISGHATLYWYQQILGQGPKLLIQFQNNGVVDDSQLPKDRFSAERLKGVDSTLKIQPAKLEDSAVYLCASSLDQGQGGYTFGSGTRLTVV.

This rearrangement joins TRBV18 to TRBJ2-5; 11 bases align to TRBD1. Unmatched junction bases numbered 0, after V lost 3 bases and J lost 9 bases. CDR1 is KGHSH and CDR2 is LQKENI in the germline V gene. There are 12 residues in the CDR3. The CDR3 coding sequence is TGTGCCAGCTCACCGGGACAGGGGGCCCAGTACTTC. It codes for CASSPGQGAQYF.

A few counts support this clone. The CDR3 region is CASSQDRGLAGSSYEQYF. Written as DNA, the CDR3 is TGCGCCAGCAGCCAAGATCGGGGACTAGCGGGTAGCTCCTACGAGCAGTACTTC. The chain carries TRBV4-1 and TRBJ2-7; 12 positions match TRBD2. In germline, CDR1 is MGHRA, CDR2 YSYEKL. Trimming took 0 bases from V and 0 from J; bases not matched to a gene: 6. The CDR3 spans 18 residues.

This clone came up many times. The rearrangement joins TRBV29-1 to TRBJ2-7, with TRBD2 identical over 7 bases. V was pared by 4 bases and J by 7 bases, with 7 bases of the junction left unmatched. The CDR3 is made up of 12 amino acids. Per the germline V gene, CDR1 is SQVTM and CDR2 is ANQGSEA. The CDR3 DNA follows: TGCAGCGTTGCCGGGAGGTGGTCAGAGCAGTACTTC. Its protein product is CSVAGRWSEQYF.

This clone came up a few times. The rearrangement joins TRBV4-1 to TRBJ2-1; TRBD1 agrees at 12 bases. The CDR3 sequence is 19 residues long. The V gene's germline CDR1 is MGHRA and CDR2 YSYEKL. J gave up 0 bases and V 7 bases, and 13 bases lay outside the gene matches. CDR3 residues: CASTAGTGGSFLSYNEQFF. The DNA for the CDR3 is TGCGCCAGCACGGCAGGGACAGGGGGCTCCTTCCTCTCCTACAATGAGCAGTTCTTC.

This clone has only a few counts. The J gene is TRBJ2-1, the V gene TRBV5-1; 7 bases are a match to TRBD2. The CDR3 sequence is 14 residues long. Losses at the gene ends were 0 bases for V and 3 bases for J; bases not matched to a gene: 0. Germline CDR1 is SGHRS and CDR2 is YFSETQ. The CDR3 DNA follows: TGCGCCAGCAGCTTGGGGGAGGGCTACAATGAGCAGTTCTTC. Residues: CASSLGEGYNEQFF.

This clone was counted many times. Other DNA sequences in the sample encode the same CDR3. The chain couples TRBV19 to TRBJ2-7; D is unclear. The germline gives CDR1 LNHDA, CDR2 SQIVND (reference sequence). This CDR3 spans 13 amino acids. The V gene lost 1 base and the J gene lost 3 bases, with 7 bases spanning the gap. As DNA, the CDR3 is TGTGCCAGTAGTATAGGAAGAGGCTACGAGCAGTACTTC. This encodes CASSIGRGYEQYF.

This clone occurred a few times. The chain combines TRBV30 with TRBJ2-1, with D tentatively TRBD2 (7 bases). CDR1 and CDR2 from the germline V gene are GTSNPN and SVGIG (reference sequence). The CDR3 totals 17 residues. V shed 5 bases and J shed 8 bases, with 28 bases lying between them. CDR3 nucleotides: TGTGCCTGGTTTGGGGGGGCTAGCGGCCTGGAGGCCGATGAGCAGTTCTTC. As protein: CAWFGGASGLEADEQFF.

This clone has a handful of counts. V gene TRBV19 combines with J gene TRBJ1-3, with D uncertain. CDR1 is LNHDA, CDR2 SQIVND, per germline (reference sequence). This CDR3 comprises 13 residues. Trimming left V 9 bases short and J 0 bases short, with 9 bases between. CDR3 residues: CASGLFSGNTIYF. The CDR3 coding sequence is TGTGCCAGCGGACTGTTCTCTGGAAACACCATATATTTT.

This clone was found a few times. The V gene is TRBV19, the J gene TRBJ2-5, with TRBD2 matching 7 bases. CDR3 size: 13 residues. The V and J ends lost 5 bases and 3 bases, in that order; junction bases with no gene match: 3. CDR1 LNHDA and CDR2 SQIVND come from the germline V gene (reference sequence). The CDR3 DNA follows: TGTGCCAGTAGTCCGGGGGGAGAAGAGACCCAGTACTTC. Translation: CASSPGGEETQYF.